The T cell receptor (beta chain) described here comes from a study of radiation and T cells in renal cell carcinoma. Documented time point: blood 4 weeks post-SBRT, at nephrectomy. Treatment reported: 15 Gy SBRT to primary tumor, nephrectomy 4 weeks later. V dropped 2 bases and J dropped 4 bases, with 12 bases sitting between them. CDR1 and CDR2 from the germline V gene are SEHNR and FQNEAQ (reference sequence). The length of the CDR3 is 15 residues. Method: immunoSEQ multiplex PCR; TCRdb's copy keeps in-frame clones and lacks some. The top ten hold less than 7.5% of the sample, which has some 97,000 clones, roughly 88% seen once.

The TCR comes from a man in his 60s with renal cell carcinoma. The sequencing used blood, collected from a patient whose treatment included radiotherapy and nephrectomy. The chain recombines TRBV7-9 with TRBJ1-3; no definite D call. The CDR3 protein is CASSLRAREGNTIYF. The CDR3 DNA is TGTGCCAGCAGCTTACGGGCAAGGGAAGGAAACACCATATATTTT.